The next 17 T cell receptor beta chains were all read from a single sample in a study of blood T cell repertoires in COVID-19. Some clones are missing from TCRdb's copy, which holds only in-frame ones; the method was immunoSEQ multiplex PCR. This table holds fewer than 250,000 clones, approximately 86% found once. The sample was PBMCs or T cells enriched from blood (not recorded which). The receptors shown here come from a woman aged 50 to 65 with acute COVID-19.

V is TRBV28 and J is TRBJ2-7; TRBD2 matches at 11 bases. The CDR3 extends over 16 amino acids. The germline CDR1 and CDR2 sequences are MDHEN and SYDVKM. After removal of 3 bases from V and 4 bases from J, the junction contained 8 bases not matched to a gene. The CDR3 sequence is CASSFLGSGRVYEQYF. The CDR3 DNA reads TGTGCCAGCAGTTTTCTGGGTAGCGGGAGGGTATACGAGCAGTACTTC.

This CDR3 is CASSERGPGQGLSYEQYF. The CDR3 DNA sequence: TGTGCCAGCAGTGAACGGGGCCCGGGACAGGGACTCTCCTACGAGCAGTACTTC. This chain connects TRBV6-1 to TRBJ2-7, with 9 nucleotides matching TRBD1. Germline trimming cut 2 bases from V and 0 bases from J; bases unmatched to any gene: 11. CDR3 size: 18 residues. CDR1 is MNHNS and CDR2 is SASEGT in the germline V gene.

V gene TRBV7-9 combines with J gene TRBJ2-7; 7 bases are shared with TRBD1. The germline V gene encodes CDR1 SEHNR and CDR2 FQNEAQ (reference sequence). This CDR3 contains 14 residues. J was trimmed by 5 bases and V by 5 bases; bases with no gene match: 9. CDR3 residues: CASSPTGARDEQYF. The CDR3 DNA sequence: TGTGCCAGCAGCCCCACAGGGGCGCGGGACGAGCAGTACTTC.

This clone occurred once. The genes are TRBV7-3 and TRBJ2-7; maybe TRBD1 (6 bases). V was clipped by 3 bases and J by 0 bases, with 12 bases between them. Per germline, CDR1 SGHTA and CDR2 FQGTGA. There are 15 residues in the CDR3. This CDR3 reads CASSFAPDSSYEQYF. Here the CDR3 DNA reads TGTGCCAGCAGCTTTGCCCCGGACAGCTCCTACGAGCAGTACTTC.

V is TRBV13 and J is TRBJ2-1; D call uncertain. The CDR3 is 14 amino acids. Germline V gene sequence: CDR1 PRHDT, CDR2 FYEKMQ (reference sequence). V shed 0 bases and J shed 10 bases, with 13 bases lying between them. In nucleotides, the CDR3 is TGTGCCAGCAGCTTAGGGTACCCGGTGGAGGAGCAGTTCTTC. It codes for CASSLGYPVEEQFF.

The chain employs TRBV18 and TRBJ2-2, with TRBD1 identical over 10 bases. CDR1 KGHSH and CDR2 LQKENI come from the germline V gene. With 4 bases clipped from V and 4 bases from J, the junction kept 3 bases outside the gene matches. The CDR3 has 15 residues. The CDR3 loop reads CASSHRDRGTGELFF. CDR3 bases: TGTGCCAGCTCACATCGGGACAGGGGCACCGGGGAGCTGTTTTTT.

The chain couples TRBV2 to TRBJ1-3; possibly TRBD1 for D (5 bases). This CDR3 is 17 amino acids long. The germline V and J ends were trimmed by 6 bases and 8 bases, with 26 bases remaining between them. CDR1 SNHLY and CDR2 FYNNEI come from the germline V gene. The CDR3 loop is CASSGPTDSAVWDTIYF. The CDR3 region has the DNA TGTGCCAGCAGCGGACCGACAGACAGCGCGGTGTGGGACACCATATATTTT.

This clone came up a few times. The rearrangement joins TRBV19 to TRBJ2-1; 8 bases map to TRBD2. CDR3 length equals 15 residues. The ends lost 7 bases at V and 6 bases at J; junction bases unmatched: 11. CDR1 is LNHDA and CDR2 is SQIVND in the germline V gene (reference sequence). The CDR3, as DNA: TGTGCCAGTACCTCCAGGGGACTAGATCTCAATGAGCAGTTCTTC. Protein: CASTSRGLDLNEQFF.

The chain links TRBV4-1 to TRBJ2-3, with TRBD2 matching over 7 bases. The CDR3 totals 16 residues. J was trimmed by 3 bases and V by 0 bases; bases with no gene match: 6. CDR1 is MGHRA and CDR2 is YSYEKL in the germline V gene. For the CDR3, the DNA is TGCGCCAGCAGCCAAGATGGGGGAGGGATAACAGATACGCAGTATTTT. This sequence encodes CASSQDGGGITDTQYF.

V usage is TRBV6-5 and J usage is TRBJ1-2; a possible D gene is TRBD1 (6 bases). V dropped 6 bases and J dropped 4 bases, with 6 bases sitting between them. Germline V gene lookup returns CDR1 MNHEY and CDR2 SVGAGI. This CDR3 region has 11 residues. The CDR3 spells CASRQGYGYTF. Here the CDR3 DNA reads TGTGCCAGCAGACAGGGCTATGGCTACACCTTC.

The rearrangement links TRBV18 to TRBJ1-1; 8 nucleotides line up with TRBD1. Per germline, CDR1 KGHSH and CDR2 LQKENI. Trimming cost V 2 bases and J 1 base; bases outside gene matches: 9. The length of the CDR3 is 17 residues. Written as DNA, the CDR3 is TGTGCCAGCTCACCAGCGACAGGGGCGTTTGAGAACACTGAAGCTTTCTTT. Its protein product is CASSPATGAFENTEAFF.

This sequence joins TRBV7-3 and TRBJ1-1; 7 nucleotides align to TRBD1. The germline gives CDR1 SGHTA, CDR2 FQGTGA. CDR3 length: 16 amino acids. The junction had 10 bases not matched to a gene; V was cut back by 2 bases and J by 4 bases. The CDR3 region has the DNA TGTGCCAGCAGCTTACTAGGGGGCGCACGTGGCACTGAAGCTTTCTTT. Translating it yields CASSLLGGARGTEAFF.

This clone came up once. The DNA of the CDR3 is TGTCTTCTGAGGGGACTAGCTTACTACGAGCAGTACTTC. Translating it yields CLLRGLAYYEQYF. The chain carries TRBV21-1 and TRBJ2-7; TRBD2, as called in the table, went unchecked against the DNA. TRBV21-1 is noted as a pseudogene. CDR3 length equals 13 residues.

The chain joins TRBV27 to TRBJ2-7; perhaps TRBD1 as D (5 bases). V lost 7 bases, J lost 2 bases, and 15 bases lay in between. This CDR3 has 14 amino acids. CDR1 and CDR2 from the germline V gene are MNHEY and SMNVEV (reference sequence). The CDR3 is CASKGRVPPYEQYF. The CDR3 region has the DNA TGTGCCAGCAAGGGCAGGGTCCCTCCCTACGAGCAGTACTTC.

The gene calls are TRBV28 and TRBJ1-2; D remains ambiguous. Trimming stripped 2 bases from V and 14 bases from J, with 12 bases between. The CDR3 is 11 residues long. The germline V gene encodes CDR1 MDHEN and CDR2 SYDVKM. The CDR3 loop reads CASSLGQAWTF. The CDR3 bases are TGTGCCAGCAGTTTAGGGCAGGCTTGGACCTTC.

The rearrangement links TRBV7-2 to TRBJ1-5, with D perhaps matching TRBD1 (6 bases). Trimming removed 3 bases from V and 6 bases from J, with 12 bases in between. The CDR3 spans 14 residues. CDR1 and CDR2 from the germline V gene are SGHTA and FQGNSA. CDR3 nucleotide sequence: TGTGCCAGCAGCTTTAGGGGGGAGGGTCAGCCCCAGCATTTT. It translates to CASSFRGEGQPQHF.

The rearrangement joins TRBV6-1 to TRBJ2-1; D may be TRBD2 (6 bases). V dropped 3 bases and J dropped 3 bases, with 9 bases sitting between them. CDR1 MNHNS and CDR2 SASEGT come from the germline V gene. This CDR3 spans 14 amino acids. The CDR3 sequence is CASSDRDFYNEQFF. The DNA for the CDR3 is TGTGCCAGCAGTGACCGGGACTTCTACAATGAGCAGTTCTTC.